This T cell receptor (beta chain) was profiled in a study of CD8+ T cells in alopecia areata. This clone was seen more than once but under ten times. Sorting of PBMCs yielded the CD4+ and CD8+ T cells. Germline loops: CDR1 LNHNV, CDR2 YYDKDF (reference sequence). The CDR3 totals 14 residues. V was clipped by 3 bases and J by 6 bases, with 11 bases between them. As the sequencing template, cDNA was produced by extracting RNA and reverse transcribing it. Assay: immunoSEQ multiplex PCR; the TCRdb copy retains only in-frame clones and omits some. This sample has 110,000 or so clones, with around 59% found just once.

The receptor's source is a human donor in good health. Sequencing input: CD8+ T cells sorted from blood. The chain is built from TRBV15 and TRBJ2-2, with D maybe TRBD2 (6 bases). DNA for the CDR3: TGTGCCACCAGCAGTCTGCGGGGATCCGGGGAGCTGTTTTTT. Translating it yields CATSSLRGSGELFF.